Included here is one T cell receptor (beta chain) sequence, with context. Its target is not known. This CDR3 is 18 amino acids long. Trimming cost V 1 base and J 5 bases; bases outside gene matches: 8. Germline V gene lookup returns CDR1 SGHRS and CDR2 YFSETQ. One entry per CDR3 protein, called by TCRdb with MiXCR from the 5' RACE reads. The sample holds approximately 330,000 distinct CDR3 sequences, approximately 13% seen once. The sample originates from a study of T cells after yellow fever vaccination. Findings of the study overall: Secondary responses were weaker yet peaked faster, day 5 versus 15.

The TCR comes from a man younger than 35 who received the YFV17D yellow fever vaccine. Here the sequenced sample was CD4+ T cells sorted from PBMCs, taken 15 days after the yellow fever booster vaccination. The V and J genes are TRBV5-1 and TRBJ2-1, with 14 positions matching TRBD2. CDR3 nucleotides: TGCGCCAGCAGCTTGTTCGGGACTAGCGGGGGTTTCAACAATGAGCAGTTCTTC. It is translated as CASSLFGTSGGFNNEQFF.